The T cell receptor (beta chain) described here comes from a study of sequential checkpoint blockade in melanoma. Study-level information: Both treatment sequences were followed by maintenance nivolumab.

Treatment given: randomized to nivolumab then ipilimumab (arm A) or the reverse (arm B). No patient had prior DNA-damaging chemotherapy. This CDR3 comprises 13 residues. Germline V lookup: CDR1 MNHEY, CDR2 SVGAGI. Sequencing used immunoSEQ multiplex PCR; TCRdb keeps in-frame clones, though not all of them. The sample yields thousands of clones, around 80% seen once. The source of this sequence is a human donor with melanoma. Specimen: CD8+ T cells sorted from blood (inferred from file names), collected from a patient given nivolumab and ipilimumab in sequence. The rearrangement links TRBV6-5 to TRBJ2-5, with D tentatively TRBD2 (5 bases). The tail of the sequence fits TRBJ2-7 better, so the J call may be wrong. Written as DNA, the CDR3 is TGTGCCAGCAGCCCCAACGGGGACTACGAGCAGTACTTC. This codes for CASSPNGDYEQYF.